The clone carrying this T cell receptor beta chain was recorded once. The antigen remains unidentified. This record comes from a study of shared clonotypes between healthy human individuals. The test was conducted at deep level. The protocol was immunoSEQ multiplex PCR, while the TCRdb copy is restricted to in-frame clones and leaves out a portion. The sample shows 2,500,000 or so clones, around 92% of them seen only once. Study-wide results and limits: Clonotypes which were not shared had lower generation probabilities than clonotypes that all four donors shared. Despite large depth, rarefaction showed incomplete sorted-subset sequencing. Depth of sequencing was expected to influence donor clonotype sharing.

The material sequenced was naive CD4+ T cells from PBMCs. Subset denoted: CD45RA+ positively selected. This receptor was taken from a man in his late teens or twenties in good health. Some clones in this sample may be carry-over from other donors' samples.

DNA for the CDR3: TGTGCCTCCACACGGACAGGGGGGTTTGTGAACACTGAAGCTTTCTTT. It codes for CASTRTGGFVNTEAFF. The chain joins TRBV30 to TRBJ1-1; 10 nucleotides agree with TRBD1. CDR3 length: 16 amino acids. Germline V CDR1 and CDR2: GTSNPN, SVGIG (reference sequence). V lost 7 bases, J lost 0 bases, and 11 bases stayed unmatched.